This T cell receptor (beta chain) was observed in a study of regulatory T cells in long-lasting Graves disease. Study background: The term persistent Graves' disease signified upward of 5 years on antithyroid drugs with positive TSH receptor antibodies. Study-wide results and caveats: In persistent patients, shared public clonotypes (around 2,600) outnumbered those in new patients (nearly 1,000).

On this clonotype: Antigen: not known.

Indicated time point: persistent/refractory GD, antithyroid drugs over 5 years with positive TRAb. RNA isolated from PBMCs was used to make the TCR library. Graves' disease diagnoses used American Thyroid Association guidelines. The patients were drawn from one endocrinology department in Xi'an, China. Germline CDR1 and CDR2: SGHVS and FQNEAQ. This CDR3 has 14 residues. The V gene end was trimmed by 4 bases and the J gene end by 9 bases; junction bases not matched to a gene: 8. Arm-PCR of CDR3 regions and iRepertoire HTBI primers were the basis on which TCR beta libraries were built. One entry per CDR3 protein results from TCRdb running MiXCR on the multiplex PCR reads. The sample yields roughly 500,000 distinct CDR3 sequences, about 22% seen once.

V is TRBV7-8 and J is TRBJ2-4, with 8 bases matching TRBD1. This sequence originates from a female donor with Graves disease. The starting material was peripheral blood mononuclear cells (PBMCs), obtained when the disease was refractory, from a patient treated with antithyroid drugs. The CDR3 nucleotides read TGTGCCAGCAGCTCACAGGGGGGACAAGGCATTCAGTACTTC. Translated, it gives CASSSQGGQGIQYF.